This TCR beta chain was recovered during a study of blood T cell repertoires in COVID-19. TCRdb's table, derived via immunoSEQ multiplex PCR, lists solely in-frame clones and lacks some. Here the sample spans 200,000 to 250,000 clones, just under 90% being singletons. Germline CDR1 is KGHSH and CDR2 is LQKENI. Trimming removed 3 bases from V and 5 bases from J; junction bases left unmatched: 5. The CDR3 loop spans 14 amino acids. This TCR was sampled from a man between 25 and 39 years old with COVID-19, enrolled during active disease. This chain links TRBV18 with TRBJ1-2, with 8 bases identical to TRBD1. Sequencing was done on a sample of peripheral blood. CDR3 loop: CASSPGTGSYGYTF. The CDR3 DNA reads as TGTGCCAGCTCACCCGGGACAGGAAGTTATGGCTACACCTTC.